This T cell receptor beta chain was recovered during a study of CD8+ T cells in alopecia areata. Study details: A regimen of oral tofacitinib, 5 to 10 mg twice daily, was given to treated patients.

Collected material from alopecia areata patients comprised lesional scalp punch biopsies and peripheral blood. Starting from PBMCs, sorting isolated CD4+ and CD8+ T cells. RNA was extracted and reverse transcribed into cDNA as the sequencing template. Measured with immunoSEQ multiplex PCR; TCRdb has only the in-frame clones, and not every one. Of 120,000 to 150,000 clones listed, about 89% are singletons. Points from the study as a whole: For lesional scalp, especially alopecia totalis/universalis, clonality was higher than in normal scalp.

As for this clone: Its antigen is as yet unknown.

This receptor was taken from a human donor with alopecia areata. The sequencing used CD8+ T cells sorted from blood, collected at week 0.

CDR3 nucleotide sequence: TGTGCCTTTACGTCGGAGGGGTCATACCTTTCCTCCTACGAGCAGTACTTC. Its translation is CAFTSEGSYLSSYEQYF. The chain has TRBV30 and TRBJ2-7; D possibly corresponds to TRBD2 (6 bases). V was cut by 7 bases and J by 0 bases, with 25 bases left in between. CDR1 and CDR2 from the germline V gene are GTSNPN and SVGIG (reference sequence). The CDR3 runs to 17 residues.